This T cell receptor beta chain was captured by sequencing in a study of CD8 T cells in ankylosing spondylitis. Points from the study as a whole: A subset of motif variants has previously been described in the synovial fluid and blood of reactive arthritis. Researchers reportedly found disease-linked clones significantly enriched in matched ankylosing spondylitis synovial fluid.

Per germline, CDR1 SGHAT and CDR2 FQNNGV. CDR3 length equals 16 residues. J was trimmed by 1 base and V by 5 bases; bases with no gene match: 8. TCRdb called the 5' RACE reads again in MiXCR, with one record for every CDR3 protein. The table records roughly 260,000 distinct CDR3 sequences, 20% of them present only once. In regard to this clonotype: Antigen unknown.

Input material: blood, either unsorted or a sorted T cell fraction (not recorded which). The chain carries TRBV11-2 and TRBJ2-4, with TRBD2 matching over 7 bases. The receptor comes from a male donor with ankylosing spondylitis or in good health (not recorded which). The DNA for the CDR3 is TGTGCCAGCAGCACAGACCCAGCGGGGGCCAAAAACATTCAGTACTTC. This codes for CASSTDPAGAKNIQYF.